Listed here are 2 T cell receptor beta chains from one sample, sequenced in a study of PD-1 blockade in mismatch repair-deficient tumors. Produced via immunoSEQ multiplex PCR; TCRdb's table is partial and in-frame only. Here the sample spans about 84,000 clones, 81% being singletons. The sequenced sample was peripheral blood, obtained 12 weeks after starting pembrolizumab. The source is an adult with mismatch repair-deficient cancer.

The chain joins TRBV30 to TRBJ2-6, with no clear D. CDR1 is GTSNPN and CDR2 is SVGIG in the germline V gene (reference sequence). The CDR3 runs 20 residues. V lost 3 bases and J 0 bases, leaving 24 bases between the germline ends. CDR3 amino acids: CAWRYPSYSTASSGANVLTF. DNA for the CDR3: TGTGCCTGGAGGTATCCCTCCTATTCGACGGCAAGCTCTGGGGCCAACGTCCTGACTTTC. Looking up the rest from reference TRBV30 and TRBJ2-6 gives the full variable domain: SQTIHQWPATLVQPVGSPLSLECTVEGTSNPNLYWYRQAAGRGLQLLFYSVGIGQISSEVPQNLSASRPQDRQFILSSKKLLLSDSGFYLCAWRYPSYSTASSGANVLTFGAGSRLTVL.

V usage is TRBV11-3 and J usage is TRBJ2-5, with 7 nucleotides matching TRBD2. V dropped 1 base and J dropped 2; count of bases not matched to a gene: 1. The CDR3 spans 14 residues. Germline assignment: CDR1 SGHNT and CDR2 YENEEA. The CDR3 sequence: CASSLGGGQETQYF. CDR3 bases: TGTGCCAGCAGCTTAGGGGGAGGGCAAGAGACCCAGTACTTC.